These 22 T cell receptor beta chains originate from one sample sequenced in a study of T-cell reconstitution after alpha-beta-depleted transplantation in children. The authors prepared the TCRbeta library with unique molecular identifiers. TCRdb reprocessed the PCR reads via MiXCR and lists one record per CDR3 protein. The sample yields over 100,000 distinct CDR3 sequences, 10% to 13% seen once. The sample here was PBMCs, taken before TCRalphabeta/CD19-depleted stem cell transplant. Receptors were obtained from a boy aged 2-9 years with acute lymphoblastic leukemia, due to receive a stem cell transplant.

At least ten counts were recorded for this clonotype. The V call is TRBV20-1, the J call TRBJ2-1, with 7 bases matching TRBD1. With V trimmed by 3 bases and J by 1 base, 6 bases remained unmatched. There are 15 residues in the CDR3. In germline, CDR1 is DFQATT, CDR2 SNEGSKA (reference sequence). CDR3 residues: CSASTLQGSYNEQFF. In DNA form, the CDR3 reads TGCAGTGCTAGCACTTTACAGGGGTCCTACAATGAGCAGTTCTTC.

In its sample, this clonotype was seen many times. V usage is TRBV11-2 and J usage is TRBJ2-1, with 10 nucleotides matching TRBD1. Per the germline V gene, CDR1 is SGHAT and CDR2 is FQNNGV. The CDR3 has 21 residues. V was pared by 6 bases and J by 2 bases, with 22 bases of the junction left unmatched. Here the CDR3 DNA reads TGTGCCAGCAGTCTGACCCGAGGACAGGGGGTAACGGGAGACACCTACAATGAGCAGTTCTTC. Protein product: CASSLTRGQGVTGDTYNEQFF.

This clonotype was counted only a few times. The chain carries TRBV14 and TRBJ2-7; tentatively, D is TRBD2 (6 bases). Deletions cut 4 bases from V and 6 bases from J, with 10 bases between. The CDR3 has 12 residues. CDR1 is SGHDN and CDR2 is FVKESK in the germline V gene. CDR3 sequence (DNA): TGTGCCAGCAGCCTCCTAGCGACCGAGCAGTACTTC. Translation gives CASSLLATEQYF.

This clonotype was counted between two and nine times. The gene calls are TRBV4-1 and TRBJ2-7, with D possibly being TRBD2 (6 bases). Looked up from germline, CDR1 is MGHRA and CDR2 is YSYEKL. This CDR3 has 15 amino acids. Deletions cut 5 bases from V and 3 bases from J, with 17 bases between. CDR3 bases: TGCGCCAGCAGCGTCGCCGGGACGGGGGACTACGAGCAGTACTTC. Amino acid sequence: CASSVAGTGDYEQYF.

This clonotype showed up just a few times. The chain is built from TRBV10-3 and TRBJ1-1; D is uncertain. Deletions cut 7 bases from V and 3 bases from J, with 12 bases between. Germline V lookup: CDR1 ENHRY, CDR2 SYGVKD. The CDR3 has 13 residues. This chain's CDR3 is CAIKGRADTEAFF. In DNA form, the CDR3 reads TGTGCCATCAAAGGAAGGGCGGACACTGAAGCTTTCTTT.

This clonotype was seen a few times. This chain joins TRBV30 and TRBJ2-3, with 7 bases matching TRBD1. The germline V gene encodes CDR1 GTSNPN and CDR2 SVGIG (reference sequence). This CDR3 is built from 13 residues. Germline trimming cut 2 bases from V and 3 bases from J; bases unmatched to any gene: 2. CDR3 protein: CAWSQGVTDTQYF. CDR3 sequence (DNA): TGTGCCTGGAGTCAGGGGGTGACAGATACGCAGTATTTT. The full variable domain, its missing parts supplied by reference TRBV30 and TRBJ2-3, is SQTIHQWPATLVQPVGSPLSLECTVEGTSNPNLYWYRQAAGRGLQLLFYSVGIGQISSEVPQNLSASRPQDRQFILSSKKLLLSDSGFYLCAWSQGVTDTQYFGPGTRLTVL.

This clonotype was seen only a few times. The chain uses TRBV20-1 and TRBJ2-7; D perhaps matches TRBD2 (5 bases). This CDR3 is 14 amino acids long. Deletions cut 5 bases from V and 0 bases from J, with 14 bases between. Looked up from germline, CDR1 is DFQATT and CDR2 is SNEGSKA (reference sequence). This CDR3 reads CSAELGGSSYEQYF. Written as DNA, the CDR3 is TGCAGTGCTGAATTAGGAGGCAGCTCCTACGAGCAGTACTTC.

This clonotype came up many times. V is TRBV6-5 and J is TRBJ2-7, with D perhaps given as TRBD1 or TRBD2 (5 bases each). The CDR3 has 16 amino acids. V was pared by 6 bases and J by 1 base, with 19 bases between. Germline loops: CDR1 MNHEY, CDR2 SVGAGI. This CDR3 reads CASRYVWGSESYEQYF. The CDR3 nucleotides read TGTGCCAGCAGATACGTTTGGGGGTCGGAGTCCTACGAGCAGTACTTC.

Many counts were recorded for this clonotype. The chain carries TRBV6-6 and TRBJ2-7; D might be TRBD1 (7 bases). The CDR3 has 12 amino acids. The V gene lost 8 bases and the J gene lost 8 bases, with 16 bases spanning the gap. The germline gives CDR1 MNHNY, CDR2 SVGAGI (reference sequence). CDR3 protein: CASGQGGPQQYF. The DNA of the CDR3 is TGTGCCAGCGGGCAGGGGGGACCTCAGCAGTACTTC.

This clonotype was observed a few times. The chain is built from TRBV7-8 and TRBJ2-5, with D possibly being TRBD1 or TRBD2 (5 bases each). Germline CDR1 reads SGHVS; CDR2 reads FQNEAQ. The germline V and J ends were trimmed by 5 bases and 5 bases, with 9 bases remaining between them. CDR3 size: 12 residues. The CDR3 protein is CASSEGIETQYF. The CDR3 region has the DNA TGTGCCAGCAGCGAGGGGATTGAGACCCAGTACTTC.

This clonotype was detected a few times. The chain has TRBV7-2 and TRBJ2-2; D gene unclear. V was shortened by 1 base and J by 6 bases, with 6 bases between the two germline ends. The CDR3 is 13 amino acids. CDR1 is SGHTA, CDR2 FQGNSA, per germline. CDR3 amino acids: CASSLGYAGELFF. The CDR3 bases are TGTGCCAGCAGCTTAGGCTACGCCGGGGAGCTGTTTTTT.

The chain combines TRBV9 with TRBJ1-2; 8 bases map to TRBD1. This CDR3 region has 14 residues. V gave up 3 bases and J gave up 8 bases; unmatched junction bases: 9. CDR1 and CDR2 from the germline V gene are SGDLS and YYNGEE. The CDR3 loop reads CASSGHRGSPGYTF. The CDR3 DNA sequence: TGTGCCAGCAGCGGCCACAGGGGGAGTCCGGGCTACACCTTC.

This clonotype was counted many times. The rearrangement joins TRBV20-1 to TRBJ1-5; possible D gene TRBD1, 5 bases. V gave up 4 bases and J gave up 1 base, with 14 bases separating them. This CDR3 region has 15 residues. Per germline, CDR1 DFQATT and CDR2 SNEGSKA (reference sequence). This chain's CDR3 is CSATGQQMSNQPQHF. CDR3 bases: TGCAGTGCTACGGGGCAGCAGATGAGCAATCAGCCCCAGCATTTT.

The V and J genes are TRBV20-1 and TRBJ2-2; D tentatively reads TRBD1 or TRBD2 (6 bases each). The CDR3 spans 15 residues. The V gene lost 0 bases and the J gene lost 3 bases, with 11 bases spanning the gap. CDR1 DFQATT and CDR2 SNEGSKA come from the germline V gene (reference sequence). The CDR3 region is CSAREGASDTGELFF. The CDR3 DNA is TGCAGTGCTAGAGAGGGGGCTAGCGACACCGGGGAGCTGTTTTTT.

This clonotype has just a few counts. The genes are TRBV10-2 and TRBJ1-5, with a weak D call TRBD1 (5 bases). The CDR3 runs 15 residues. The germline V and J ends were trimmed by 0 bases and 5 bases, with 11 bases remaining between them. The germline gives CDR1 WSHSY, CDR2 SAAADI. CDR3: CASSESRSGYQPQHF. The CDR3 DNA follows: TGCGCCAGCAGTGAGTCGAGGTCAGGGTATCAGCCCCAGCATTTT.

This clonotype came up a few times. This chain links TRBV20-1 with TRBJ2-1, with TRBD1 matching over 8 bases. This CDR3 is built from 12 residues. From germline, CDR1 is DFQATT and CDR2 SNEGSKA (reference sequence). CDR3 region: CILQTGDNEQFF. CDR3 nucleotides: TGCATTCTCCAGACAGGGGATAATGAGCAGTTCTTC.

This clonotype was counted ten times or more. The genes are TRBV4-2 and TRBJ2-5, with unresolved D. Deletions cut 0 bases from V and 3 bases from J, with 11 bases between. The germline V gene has CDR1 LGHNA and CDR2 YNFKEQ. The CDR3 covers 15 residues. The CDR3 is CASSQEVGSKETQYF. DNA for the CDR3: TGTGCCAGCAGCCAAGAGGTTGGCTCTAAAGAGACCCAGTACTTC.

Turning to this clonotype: A much larger clone sits a single nucleotide away, making a read error possible. The rearrangement joins TRBV12-3 or TRBV12-4 to TRBJ1-1, with no clear D. The V end was cut by 7 bases, the J end by 3 bases, with 15 bases between. The CDR3 covers 14 residues. The CDR3 coding sequence is TGTGCCAGCACTCGTGAAGGATACCACACTGAAGCTTTCTTT. This sequence encodes CASTREGYHTEAFF.

There are many counts of this clonotype. The chain couples TRBV20-1 to TRBJ2-2; D may correspond to TRBD1 or TRBD2 (6 bases each). The V and J ends lost 5 bases and 5 bases respectively, with 15 bases between them. The CDR3 has 14 amino acids. Germline V lookup: CDR1 DFQATT, CDR2 SNEGSKA (reference sequence). In nucleotides, the CDR3 is TGCAGTGCTGCCGGGGGCGGTCGGACCGGGGAGCTGTTTTTT. Protein: CSAAGGGRTGELFF.

V usage is TRBV20-1 and J usage is TRBJ2-1; D call uncertain. V lost 0 bases and J 4 bases, leaving 13 bases between the germline ends. From germline, CDR1 is DFQATT and CDR2 SNEGSKA (reference sequence). The CDR3 sequence is 15 residues long. CDR3 amino acids: CSARDSARQYNEQFF. CDR3 in DNA: TGCAGTGCTAGAGATAGTGCCCGACAATACAATGAGCAGTTCTTC.

The V gene is TRBV20-1, the J gene TRBJ2-2; the D gene is possibly TRBD1 (5 bases). Germline V gives CDR1 DFQATT, CDR2 SNEGSKA (reference sequence). V gave up 2 bases and J gave up 4 bases, with 5 bases separating them. The CDR3 is 12 residues long. The CDR3 sequence: CSARQGTGELFF. The CDR3 DNA is TGCAGTGCTAGACAGGGCACCGGGGAGCTGTTTTTT.

Ten or more counts support this clonotype. V and J are TRBV20-1 and TRBJ2-1; 10 positions agree with TRBD2. Germline CDR1 is DFQATT and CDR2 is SNEGSKA (reference sequence). J lost 6 bases, V lost 2 bases, and 4 bases had no gene match. There are 14 residues in the CDR3. CDR3 coding DNA: TGCAGTGCTAGACTCGGGACTAGCGCCAATGAGCAGTTCTTC. Translated: CSARLGTSANEQFF.